The 15 T cell receptor beta chains below come from one sample, sequenced in a study of shared clonotypes between healthy human individuals. Profiling relied on immunoSEQ multiplex PCR, and the TCRdb table lists in-frame clones only, not all of them. The repertoire includes some 2,000,000 clones, 95% of them detected once, and more than 0.1% sits in the top ten. Specimen: naive CD4+ T cells sorted from blood. Subset in this sample: CD45RA+ positively selected. These receptors all come from a man between 18 and 35 years old in good health.

The V and J genes are TRBV2 and TRBJ2-1; 7 nucleotides match TRBD2. In germline, CDR1 is SNHLY, CDR2 FYNNEI. V trimming: 5 bases; J trimming: 9 bases; junction bases outside the gene matches: 4. The CDR3 is 12 amino acids. In DNA form, the CDR3 reads TGTGCCAGCAGTTTAACTAGCGTTGAGCAGTTCTTC. As protein: CASSLTSVEQFF.

The chain is built from TRBV9 and TRBJ2-7; D is ambiguous. With 4 bases removed from V and 2 bases from J, the gap between germline ends came to 16 bases. The length of the CDR3 is 15 residues. The germline V gene encodes CDR1 SGDLS and CDR2 YYNGEE. The CDR3 nucleotides are TGTGCCAGCAGCCCTCGTGCCCCAGGCGCCTACGAGCAGTACTTC. It is translated as CASSPRAPGAYEQYF. The full variable domain, in which reference TRBV9 and TRBJ2-7 provide the parts outside the CDR3, is DSGVTQTPKHLITATGQRVTLRCSPRSGDLSVYWYQQSLDQGLQFLIQYYNGEERAKGNILERFSAQQFPDLHSELNLSSLELGDSALYFCASSPRAPGAYEQYFGPGTRLTVT.

The chain joins TRBV5-1 to TRBJ2-3; no clear D. Trimming stripped 3 bases from V and 10 bases from J, with 12 bases between. Germline CDR1 is SGHRS and CDR2 is YFSETQ. The CDR3 sequence is 12 residues long. The chain's CDR3 is CASSSLDGPQYF. DNA for the CDR3: TGCGCCAGCAGCTCTCTCGACGGGCCGCAGTATTTT.

The chain joins TRBV5-1 to TRBJ2-5; D uncertain. This CDR3 is built from 14 residues. Germline CDR1 is SGHRS and CDR2 is YFSETQ. Trimming left V 6 bases short and J 0 bases short, with 12 bases between. The CDR3 DNA reads TGCGCCAGCACCCCGAGTGGGTACCAAGAGACCCAGTACTTC. As protein: CASTPSGYQETQYF.

This chain uses TRBV19 with TRBJ2-6; 8 bases are shared with TRBD1. The germline gives CDR1 LNHDA, CDR2 SQIVND (reference sequence). With V trimmed by 5 bases and J by 2 bases, 2 bases remained unmatched. The CDR3 is 15 residues long. CDR3 residues: CASSPQGAGANVLTF. The CDR3 nucleotides are TGTGCCAGTAGTCCACAGGGGGCTGGGGCCAACGTCCTGACTTTC. Together with reference TRBV19 and TRBJ2-6, the CDR3 gives the full variable domain: DGGITQSPKYLFRKEGQNVTLSCEQNLNHDAMYWYRQDPGQGLRLIYYSQIVNDFQKGDIAEGYSVSREKKESFPLTVTSAQKNPTAFYLCASSPQGAGANVLTFGAGSRLTVL.

CDR3 protein: CASSLPVTSTDTQYF. The CDR3 DNA sequence: TGTGCCAGCAGCTTGCCAGTAACTAGCACAGATACGCAGTATTTT. The chain has TRBV5-6 and TRBJ2-3; no clear D. V was shortened by 1 base and J by 0 bases, with 9 bases between the two germline ends. Germline CDR1 is SGHDT and CDR2 is YYEEEE. The CDR3 runs to 15 residues.

Of note for this clone: In the same sample, other DNA sequences code for this CDR3. V is TRBV5-1 and J is TRBJ1-1; a weak D match, TRBD1 (5 bases). The V gene lost 5 bases and the J gene lost 4 bases, with 12 bases spanning the gap. The CDR3 consists of 13 residues. Germline CDR1 SGHRS, CDR2 YFSETQ. The CDR3 here is CASSGAGGTEAFF. The CDR3, as DNA: TGCGCCAGCAGTGGGGCCGGGGGCACTGAAGCTTTCTTT. Based on the CDR3 plus reference TRBV5-1 and TRBJ1-1, the full variable domain is KAGVTQTPRYLIKTRGQQVTLSCSPISGHRSVSWYQQTPGQGLQFLFEYFSETQRNKGNFPGRFSGRQFSNSRSEMNVSTLELGDSALYLCASSGAGGTEAFFGQGTRLTVV.

For the CDR3, the DNA is TGTGCCATCAGTGGGAGCGGGACAGGGGGGGGAGCTTTCTTT. Translation: CAISGSGTGGGAFF. The rearrangement joins TRBV10-3 to TRBJ1-1; 11 bases match TRBD1. V shed 4 bases, J shed 10 bases, and the junction held 8 bases outside the gene matches. The CDR3 is made up of 14 amino acids. Germline CDR1 reads ENHRY; CDR2 reads SYGVKD.

J is TRBJ2-1 and V is TRBV6-5, with D perhaps matching TRBD2 (7 bases). The CDR3 spans 13 residues. V lost 6 bases and J lost 8, with 14 bases in between. Germline values: CDR1 MNHEY, CDR2 SVGAGI. Written as DNA, the CDR3 is TGTGCCAGCAGCACGGCGGGGGCCGATGAGCAGTTCTTC. Residues: CASSTAGADEQFF.

This chain connects TRBV10-3 to TRBJ1-5, with TRBD1 matching 9 bases. The CDR3 runs to 14 residues. After removal of 10 bases from V and 2 bases from J, the junction contained 6 bases not matched to a gene. Germline V gives CDR1 ENHRY, CDR2 SYGVKD. The CDR3 bases are TGTGCCAGCAGACAGGGGGAGGGCAATCAGCCCCAGCATTTT. It translates to CASRQGEGNQPQHF.

Details on this clone: The same CDR3 also results from other DNA sequences found in this sample. The chain joins TRBV5-6 to TRBJ2-5; the D call may be TRBD1 or TRBD2 (5 bases each). Looked up from germline, CDR1 is SGHDT and CDR2 is YYEEEE. CDR3 length: 13 amino acids. Between the trimmed V and J ends, which lost 2 bases and 5 bases, there was a span of 10 bases. The CDR3 region is CASSFQGGETQYF. CDR3 sequence (DNA): TGTGCCAGCAGCTTTCAGGGCGGGGAGACCCAGTACTTC.

The V and J genes are TRBV10-3 and TRBJ2-3, with 10 bases matching TRBD1. The CDR3 contains 12 residues. The ends lost 8 bases at V and 4 bases at J; junction bases unmatched: 0. The germline V gene encodes CDR1 ENHRY and CDR2 SYGVKD. The CDR3: CAIGTGADTQYF. CDR3 sequence (DNA): TGTGCCATCGGGACAGGGGCAGATACGCAGTATTTT.

The chain joins TRBV5-1 to TRBJ2-1; 11 bases map to TRBD2. The germline V gene encodes CDR1 SGHRS and CDR2 YFSETQ. The CDR3 totals 15 residues. Germline trimming cut 4 bases from V and 3 bases from J; bases unmatched to any gene: 3. In DNA, the CDR3 is TGCGCCAGCAGCGGGGGACTAGCGGACTACAATGAGCAGTTCTTC. Encoded protein: CASSGGLADYNEQFF.

Remarks on this clone: The same CDR3 is also encoded by other DNA sequences in this sample. This chain links TRBV29-1 with TRBJ1-1, with D tentatively TRBD1 (5 bases). V was pared by 6 bases and J by 4 bases, with 15 bases between. The CDR3 contains 13 residues. Germline V gene sequence: CDR1 SQVTM, CDR2 ANQGSEA. The CDR3 bases are TGCAGCGTGGGTGGCAGGGCTAGCACTGAAGCTTTCTTT. Protein: CSVGGRASTEAFF.

This chain connects TRBV2 to TRBJ2-1; 11 nucleotides match TRBD2. Germline CDR1 reads SNHLY; CDR2 reads FYNNEI. V dropped 5 bases and J dropped 7; count of bases not matched to a gene: 13. CDR3 length: 17 residues. The CDR3 loop reads CASSFHVTSGGGNEQFF. CDR3 bases: TGTGCCAGCAGTTTCCACGTAACTAGCGGGGGTGGTAATGAGCAGTTCTTC.